This T cell receptor beta chain emerged from a study of cytomegalovirus exposure and HLA in healthy donors. Study conclusions and caveats: Later work associated roughly 17,000 TCR beta sequences with HLA alleles at 0.05 false discovery rate. Sequencing depth across donors, presence/absence analyses assumed, was roughly uniform. In most subjects, TCR beta sequences reportedly gave accurate predictions of HLA-A and HLA-B alleles.

CDR3 length: 14 amino acids. The V and J ends lost 4 bases and 4 bases respectively, with 13 bases between them. Germline values: CDR1 SGHRS, CDR2 YFSETQ. 60 Vbeta and 13 Jbeta primers were used in PCR. Original data processing: Tens of millions of unique TCR beta chains, roughly 11 million shared, were counted in a later analysis. Repertoires were generated with immunoSEQ multiplex PCR, while TCRdb's copy carries only in-frame clones and drops some. The V and J calls and clone size were taken over from that table, and D and trimming were inferred from the DNA. The sample lists around 150,000 clones, around 63% occurring once. Details on this clone: No antigen is known for it.

The chain links TRBV5-1 to TRBJ2-3, with D perhaps TRBD1 (5 bases). Specimen: PBMCs. The sequence was collected from a human donor in good health. The CDR3 sequence: CASSPRRGADTQYF. CDR3 DNA sequence: TGCGCCAGCAGCCCCCGTAGGGGTGCAGATACGCAGTATTTT.